A selection of T cell receptor beta chains follows, all from one sample in a study of T cell responses to AZD1222 COVID-19 vaccine. Assay used: immunoSEQ multiplex PCR; TCRdb lists only in-frame clones, some missing. The table records tens of thousands of clones, over 90% of them present only once. The sequenced sample was peripheral blood, obtained on day 0 of AZD1222 vaccination. The source is an adult in good health. CDR3s include the opening cysteine and the closing phenylalanine or tryptophan. The D gene is left open where the match is weak. The size field is filled for only some rows; it gives once, few, many or a size class.

DNA: TGTGCCAGCAGCTTGCTCGGACAGGGAAATTCACCCCTCCACTTT; CDR3: CASSLLGQGNSPLHF; J: TRBJ1-6; V: TRBV5-6; D: TRBD1; size: .
DNA: TGTGCCAGTAGTATTAGGGGACAGGGGCAACAGCCCCAGCATTTT; CDR3: CASSIRGQGQQPQHF; J: TRBJ1-5; V: TRBV19; D: TRBD1; size: .
DNA: TGTGCCAGCAGCTTAACGGACTTCTCCGCCGGGGAGCTGTTTTTT; CDR3: CASSLTDFSAGELFF; J: TRBJ2-2; V: TRBV11-3; D: .; size: .
DNA: TGTGCCAGCAGCCCAGGACTAGCGGGGGGAAATGAGCAGTTCTTC; CDR3: CASSPGLAGGNEQFF; J: TRBJ2-1; V: TRBV11-2; D: TRBD2; size: .
DNA: TGTGCCACCAGCAGAGACAGGGGCCACGAGCAGTACTTC; CDR3: CATSRDRGHEQYF; J: TRBJ2-7; V: TRBV15; D: .; size: .
DNA: TGTGCCAGCAGCCGAGACAATGAGCAGTTCTTC; CDR3: CASSRDNEQFF; J: TRBJ2-1; V: TRBV5-4; D: .; size: .
DNA: TGCGCCAGCAGCCCTACGGGGCTTACCTCTGGAAACACCATATATTTT; CDR3: CASSPTGLTSGNTIYF; J: TRBJ1-3; V: TRBV5-1; D: .; size: .
DNA: TGCGCCAGCAGCTTGGGAGGGGGCACTGAAGCTTTCTTT; CDR3: CASSLGGGTEAFF; J: TRBJ1-1; V: TRBV5-1; D: .; size: .
DNA: TGTGCCAGCAGCTCTCACTTGGGGACAATCTACGAGCAGTACTTC; CDR3: CASSSHLGTIYEQYF; J: TRBJ2-7; V: TRBV5-4; D: .; size: once
DNA: TGTGCCAGCTCACCAGAGATAAACATTCAGTACTTC; CDR3: CASSPEINIQYF; J: TRBJ2-4; V: TRBV18; D: .; size: .
DNA: TGTGCCAGCAGTTTAAATCGTGAGGGAGAAGCTTTCTTT; CDR3: CASSLNREGEAFF; J: TRBJ1-1; V: TRBV12-3/TRBV12-4; D: .; size: .
DNA: TGTGCCAGCAGCTTGACGCGGGGGGGTTGGGATACGCAGTATTTT; CDR3: CASSLTRGGWDTQYF; J: TRBJ2-3; V: TRBV7-2; D: TRBD2; size: .
DNA: TGTGCCAGCAGCCAAGACGAGGCAATGGGCATATATTTT; CDR3: CASSQDEAMGIYF; J: TRBJ1-3; V: TRBV3-1/TRBV3-2; D: .; size: .
DNA: TGTGCCAGCAGTTTCAGTGTACGCACTGAAGCTTTCTTT; CDR3: CASSFSVRTEAFF; J: TRBJ1-1; V: TRBV27; D: .; size: .
DNA: TGCGCCACCTCGAGGCGACAGGGGGATTCACCCCTCCACTTT; CDR3: CATSRRQGDSPLHF; J: TRBJ1-6; V: TRBV10-2; D: TRBD1; size: .
DNA: TGTGCCAGCAGCTTAACGAGCGGACAGAATCAGCCCCAGCATTTT; CDR3: CASSLTSGQNQPQHF; J: TRBJ1-5; V: TRBV5-8; D: .; size: .
DNA: TGTGCCAGTAGTTCTGTGAACAGCAACTATAATTCACCCCTCCACTTT; CDR3: CASSSVNSNYNSPLHF; J: TRBJ1-6; V: TRBV19; D: .; size: .
DNA: TGTGCCATCAGTCCTTCCCAGGGGTACTATGGCTACACCTTC; CDR3: CAISPSQGYYGYTF; J: TRBJ1-2; V: TRBV10-3; D: .; size: .
DNA: TGTGCCAGCAGCGCCGGGACCCGAGGGGGCTACACCTTC; CDR3: CASSAGTRGGYTF; J: TRBJ1-2; V: TRBV7-3; D: .; size: .
DNA: TGTGCCAGCAGCTTATTTGGGACCAACACCGGGGAGCTGTTTTTT; CDR3: CASSLFGTNTGELFF; J: TRBJ2-2; V: TRBV7-9; D: .; size: .
DNA: TGTGCCAGCAGCCCCTCCGGGACAGGGGGCTTCACAGATACGCAGTATTTT; CDR3: CASSPSGTGGFTDTQYF; J: TRBJ2-3; V: TRBV11-3; D: TRBD1; size: .
DNA: TGTGCCAGCAGTAACCCCCCGGGAAGGGGGAATGAAAAACTGTTTTTT; CDR3: CASSNPPGRGNEKLFF; J: TRBJ1-4; V: TRBV6-6; D: .; size: .